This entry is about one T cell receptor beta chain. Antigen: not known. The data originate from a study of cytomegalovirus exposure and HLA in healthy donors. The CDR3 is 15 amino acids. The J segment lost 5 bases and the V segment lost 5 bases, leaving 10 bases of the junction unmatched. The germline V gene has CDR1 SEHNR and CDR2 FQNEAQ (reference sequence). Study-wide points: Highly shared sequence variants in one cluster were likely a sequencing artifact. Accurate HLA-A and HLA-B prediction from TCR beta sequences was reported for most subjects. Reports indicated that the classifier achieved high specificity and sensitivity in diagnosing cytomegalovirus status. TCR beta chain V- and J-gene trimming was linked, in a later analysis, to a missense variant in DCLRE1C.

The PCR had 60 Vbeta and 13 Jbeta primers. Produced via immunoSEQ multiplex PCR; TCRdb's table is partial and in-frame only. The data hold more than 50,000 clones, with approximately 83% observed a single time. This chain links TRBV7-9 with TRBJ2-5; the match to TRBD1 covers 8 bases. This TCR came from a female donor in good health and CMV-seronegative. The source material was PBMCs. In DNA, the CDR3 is TGTGCCAGCAGCCTGGCAGGGGGCCCCCGGGAGACCCAGTACTTC. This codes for CASSLAGGPRETQYF.